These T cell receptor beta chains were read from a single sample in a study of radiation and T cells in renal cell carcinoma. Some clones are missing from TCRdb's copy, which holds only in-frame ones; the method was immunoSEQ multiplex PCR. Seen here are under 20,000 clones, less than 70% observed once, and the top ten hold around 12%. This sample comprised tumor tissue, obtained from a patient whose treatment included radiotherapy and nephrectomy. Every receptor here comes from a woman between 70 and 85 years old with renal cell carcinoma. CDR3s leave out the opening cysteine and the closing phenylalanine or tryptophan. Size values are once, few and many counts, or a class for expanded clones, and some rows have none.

cdr3_aa: ASSSGTGVGKLF; clone_size: .; v_call: TRBV6-1; cdr3_length: 12
cdr3_aa: ASSFRGLGSPLH; clone_size: .; v_call: TRBV28; cdr3_length: 12
cdr3_aa: ASSGTGDTGELF; clone_size: .; v_call: TRBV18; cdr3_length: 12
cdr3_aa: ASSLDPAGSYGYT; clone_size: .; v_call: TRBV11-2; cdr3_length: 13
cdr3_aa: ASSYRTGNTEAF; clone_size: .; v_call: TRBV13; cdr3_length: 12
cdr3_aa: SARGVSEQF; clone_size: .; v_call: TRBV20-1; cdr3_length: 9
cdr3_aa: ASSAQGGDNSPLH; clone_size: .; v_call: TRBV7-3; cdr3_length: 13
cdr3_aa: ASREMDSSYGYT; clone_size: .; v_call: TRBV7-8; cdr3_length: 12
cdr3_aa: ASSLHTSSYNSPLH; clone_size: few; v_call: TRBV6-6; cdr3_length: 14
cdr3_aa: ASSFTRTNSNQPQH; clone_size: .; v_call: TRBV28; cdr3_length: 14
cdr3_aa: ASSSGRYTEAF; clone_size: .; v_call: TRBV11-3; cdr3_length: 11
cdr3_aa: ASSVGLARDTQY; clone_size: .; v_call: TRBV6-1; cdr3_length: 12
cdr3_aa: AWSVKGNTEAF; clone_size: .; v_call: TRBV30; cdr3_length: 11
cdr3_aa: ASSDPSRPGDGYT; clone_size: medium-sized; v_call: TRBV25-1; cdr3_length: 13
cdr3_aa: ASSFSDHKNGQPQH; clone_size: .; v_call: TRBV4-2; cdr3_length: 14
cdr3_aa: ASSSQTNTGELF; clone_size: .; v_call: TRBV7-8; cdr3_length: 12
cdr3_aa: ASSFRSGGSKDEQF; clone_size: .; v_call: TRBV6-5; cdr3_length: 14
cdr3_aa: ASSVGTGGSSTDTQY; clone_size: .; v_call: TRBV9; cdr3_length: 15
cdr3_aa: AWSNSGGYNEQF; clone_size: .; v_call: TRBV30; cdr3_length: 12
cdr3_aa: ASSANYEQY; clone_size: .; v_call: TRBV5-6; cdr3_length: 9
cdr3_aa: ASSPKGRGWGNTEAF; clone_size: .; v_call: TRBV4-3; cdr3_length: 15
cdr3_aa: ASSLGTGEGTDTQY; clone_size: .; v_call: TRBV19; cdr3_length: 14
cdr3_aa: ASRKSGTGGYYGYT; clone_size: medium-sized; v_call: TRBV2; cdr3_length: 14
cdr3_aa: ASSLTSGGNEQY; clone_size: .; v_call: TRBV7-9; cdr3_length: 12
cdr3_aa: ASSFGGPMGYEQY; clone_size: .; v_call: TRBV7-9; cdr3_length: 13
cdr3_aa: ASSAPPRVSGNTIY; clone_size: .; v_call: TRBV7-8; cdr3_length: 14
cdr3_aa: ASSLAPGADTQY; clone_size: .; v_call: TRBV5-5; cdr3_length: 12
cdr3_aa: ASSIGRTYEQY; clone_size: .; v_call: TRBV5-6; cdr3_length: 11
cdr3_aa: ASSQVGGELF; clone_size: .; v_call: TRBV7-3; cdr3_length: 10
cdr3_aa: ASSTRASGVGTDTQY; clone_size: few; v_call: TRBV7-8; cdr3_length: 15
cdr3_aa: ASSYWWGRGGELF; clone_size: .; v_call: TRBV6-6; cdr3_length: 13
cdr3_aa: ASSYRGVNTEAF; clone_size: .; v_call: TRBV13; cdr3_length: 12
cdr3_aa: ASSSGGTDTQY; clone_size: .; v_call: TRBV7-2; cdr3_length: 11
cdr3_aa: AWRGLVGTQY; clone_size: .; v_call: TRBV30; cdr3_length: 10
cdr3_aa: ASRGRRPTEAF; clone_size: medium-sized; v_call: TRBV6-5; cdr3_length: 11
cdr3_aa: ASSVDSNTEAF; clone_size: .; v_call: TRBV9; cdr3_length: 11
cdr3_aa: ASSPTDGVTGELF; clone_size: .; v_call: TRBV25-1; cdr3_length: 13
cdr3_aa: ASSPQGQGRLGYT; clone_size: .; v_call: TRBV7-2; cdr3_length: 13
cdr3_aa: ASSFGQGGTGELF; clone_size: .; v_call: TRBV27; cdr3_length: 13
cdr3_aa: ASSLYRQETQY; clone_size: .; v_call: TRBV7-6; cdr3_length: 11
cdr3_aa: SVAPLAGPIYNEQF; clone_size: .; v_call: TRBV29-1; cdr3_length: 14
cdr3_aa: ASSAPGQGARDTQY; clone_size: once; v_call: TRBV9; cdr3_length: 14
cdr3_aa: ASTPGRPPYEQY; clone_size: .; v_call: TRBV28; cdr3_length: 12
cdr3_aa: ASSLRQSSYEQY; clone_size: .; v_call: TRBV19; cdr3_length: 12
cdr3_aa: ASSLGLGETQY; clone_size: .; v_call: TRBV5-1; cdr3_length: 11
cdr3_aa: ASSLGKGLTTEAF; clone_size: once; v_call: TRBV5-4; cdr3_length: 13
cdr3_aa: ASSPGTVEKLF; clone_size: .; v_call: TRBV18; cdr3_length: 11
cdr3_aa: ASNRGTGELF; clone_size: .; v_call: TRBV9; cdr3_length: 10
cdr3_aa: AWRGQGQSPQH; clone_size: few; v_call: TRBV30; cdr3_length: 11
cdr3_aa: ASSHGPNYGYT; clone_size: .; v_call: TRBV27; cdr3_length: 11
cdr3_aa: SVRKGKTDTQY; clone_size: few; v_call: TRBV29-1; cdr3_length: 11
cdr3_aa: ASSLGDRPNQPQH; clone_size: .; v_call: TRBV5-1; cdr3_length: 13
cdr3_aa: ASSLGWGADTEAF; clone_size: few; v_call: TRBV5-4; cdr3_length: 13
cdr3_aa: ASSLSLAGQPTGELF; clone_size: few; v_call: TRBV27; cdr3_length: 15
cdr3_aa: ASSYSLGDGDTQY; clone_size: .; v_call: TRBV7-9; cdr3_length: 13
cdr3_aa: ASSVAGGRQEQY; clone_size: once; v_call: TRBV6-1; cdr3_length: 12
cdr3_aa: ASSLSSGAFTGELF; clone_size: .; v_call: TRBV27; cdr3_length: 14